The T cell receptor (beta chain) described here comes from a study of blood T cell repertoires in COVID-19. Study-wide context: Acute and convalescent COVID-19 specimens originated in the United States, Italy and Spain. PBMCs, B-cell-depleted T cells, or T cells provided the cDNA or gDNA that made up the material.

The germline V and J ends were trimmed by 3 bases and 0 bases, with 12 bases remaining between them. This CDR3 is 17 amino acids long. Germline values: CDR1 WNHNN, CDR2 SYGVQD (reference sequence). As originally analysed: Scientists estimated how many nucleated cells there were by amplifying reference gene primers. Clones were read by immunoSEQ multiplex PCR, and TCRdb kept only the in-frame ones, dropping some. V, J and clone size are taken as reported in that table, and D and trimming were inferred from the DNA itself. Among about half a million clones listed, 70% to 90% were seen once. Sequencing was performed on peripheral blood. The genes are TRBV10-1 and TRBJ2-6; tentative D call: TRBD2 (5 bases). This sequence originates from a human donor in a cohort sampled during active COVID-19. The DNA for the CDR3 is TGCGCCAGCAGTGAAACCGGACGGGACTCTGGGGCCAACGTCCTGACTTTC. Amino acid sequence: CASSETGRDSGANVLTF.